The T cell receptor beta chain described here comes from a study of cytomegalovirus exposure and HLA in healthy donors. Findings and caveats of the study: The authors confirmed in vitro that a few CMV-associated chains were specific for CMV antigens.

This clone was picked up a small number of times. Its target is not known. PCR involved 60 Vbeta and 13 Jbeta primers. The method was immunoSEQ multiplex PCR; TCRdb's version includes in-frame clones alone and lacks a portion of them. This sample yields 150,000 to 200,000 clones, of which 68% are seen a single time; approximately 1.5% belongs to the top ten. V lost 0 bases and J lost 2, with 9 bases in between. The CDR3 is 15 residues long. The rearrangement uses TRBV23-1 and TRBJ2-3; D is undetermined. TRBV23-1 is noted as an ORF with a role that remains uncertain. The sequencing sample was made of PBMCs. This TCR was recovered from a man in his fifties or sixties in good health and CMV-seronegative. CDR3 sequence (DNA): TGCGCCAGCAGTCAATCTTTGGGCTACACAGATACGCAGTATTTT. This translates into CASSQSLGYTDTQYF.